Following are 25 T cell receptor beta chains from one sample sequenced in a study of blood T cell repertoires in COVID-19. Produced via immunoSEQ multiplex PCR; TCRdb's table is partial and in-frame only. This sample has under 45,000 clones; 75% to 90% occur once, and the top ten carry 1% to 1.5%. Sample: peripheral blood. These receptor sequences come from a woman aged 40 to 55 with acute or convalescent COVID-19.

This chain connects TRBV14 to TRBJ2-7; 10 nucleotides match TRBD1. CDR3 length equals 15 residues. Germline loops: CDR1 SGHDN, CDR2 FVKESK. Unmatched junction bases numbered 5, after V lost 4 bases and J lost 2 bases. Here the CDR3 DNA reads TGTGCCAGCAGCCTACCCGACAGGGGGCCCTACGAGCAGTACTTC. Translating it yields CASSLPDRGPYEQYF.

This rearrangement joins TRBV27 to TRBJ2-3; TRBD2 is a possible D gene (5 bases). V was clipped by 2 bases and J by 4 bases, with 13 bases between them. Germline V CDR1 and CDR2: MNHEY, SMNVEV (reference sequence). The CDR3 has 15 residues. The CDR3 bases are TGTGCCAGCAGTTTACGGGGAGTAATGGCAGATACGCAGTATTTT. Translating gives CASSLRGVMADTQYF.

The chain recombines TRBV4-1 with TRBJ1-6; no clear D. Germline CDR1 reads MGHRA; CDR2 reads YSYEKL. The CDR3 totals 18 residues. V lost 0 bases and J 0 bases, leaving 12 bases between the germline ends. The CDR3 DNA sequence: TGCGCCAGCAGCCAAGATATCCCCCGGAGCTCCTATAATTCACCCCTCCACTTT. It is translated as CASSQDIPRSSYNSPLHF.

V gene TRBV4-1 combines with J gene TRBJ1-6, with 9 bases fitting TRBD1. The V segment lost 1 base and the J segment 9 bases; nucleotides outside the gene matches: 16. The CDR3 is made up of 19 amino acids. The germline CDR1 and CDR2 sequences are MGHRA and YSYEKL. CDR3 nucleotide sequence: TGCGCCAGCAGCCAAGCGGTGGGACAGGGAAGTCAAATGGGTTCACCCCTCCACTTT. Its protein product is CASSQAVGQGSQMGSPLHF.

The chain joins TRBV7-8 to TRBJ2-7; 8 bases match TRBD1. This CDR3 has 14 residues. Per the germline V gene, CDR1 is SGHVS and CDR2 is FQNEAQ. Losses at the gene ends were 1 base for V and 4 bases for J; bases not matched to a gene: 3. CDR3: CASSLDHRGYEQYF. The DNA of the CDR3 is TGTGCCAGCAGCTTAGATCACAGGGGGTACGAGCAGTACTTC.

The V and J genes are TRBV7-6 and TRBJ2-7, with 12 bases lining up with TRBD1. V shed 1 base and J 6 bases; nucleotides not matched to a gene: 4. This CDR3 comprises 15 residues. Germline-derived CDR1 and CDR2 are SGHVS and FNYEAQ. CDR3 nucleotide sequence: TGTGCCAGCAGCTTAGTGGGACAGGGGGCAGGCGAGCAGTACTTC. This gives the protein CASSLVGQGAGEQYF.

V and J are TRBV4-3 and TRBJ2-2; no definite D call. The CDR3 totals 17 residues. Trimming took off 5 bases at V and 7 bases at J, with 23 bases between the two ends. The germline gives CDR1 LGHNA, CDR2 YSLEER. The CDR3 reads CASSSMTLGFSNGELFF. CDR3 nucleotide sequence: TGCGCCAGCAGCTCCATGACTCTTGGGTTTTCGAACGGGGAGCTGTTTTTT.

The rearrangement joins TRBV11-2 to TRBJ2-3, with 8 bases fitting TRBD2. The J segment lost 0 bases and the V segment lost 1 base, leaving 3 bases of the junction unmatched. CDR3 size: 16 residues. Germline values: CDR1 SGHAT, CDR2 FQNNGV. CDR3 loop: CASSLGASGSTDTQYF. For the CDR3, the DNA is TGTGCCAGCAGCTTAGGGGCTAGCGGGAGCACAGATACGCAGTATTTT.

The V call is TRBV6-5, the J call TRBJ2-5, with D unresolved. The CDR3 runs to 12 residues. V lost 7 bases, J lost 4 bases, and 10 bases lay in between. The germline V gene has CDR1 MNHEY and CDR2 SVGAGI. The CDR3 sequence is CASTRLGETQYF. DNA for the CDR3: TGTGCCAGCACCAGACTTGGAGAGACCCAGTACTTC.

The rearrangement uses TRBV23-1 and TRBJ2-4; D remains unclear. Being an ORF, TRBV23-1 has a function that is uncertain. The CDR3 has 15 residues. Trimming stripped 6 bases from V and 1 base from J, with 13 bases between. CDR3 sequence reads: CASRLPGRAKNIQYF. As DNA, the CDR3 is TGCGCCAGCAGATTACCGGGTAGGGCCAAAAACATTCAGTACTTC.

CDR3 loop: CASSTRDRLSTEAFF. CDR3 bases: TGTGCCAGTAGTACTCGGGACAGGTTGAGCACTGAAGCTTTCTTT. This sequence joins TRBV19 and TRBJ1-1; 8 bases align to TRBD1. CDR3 length: 15 amino acids. Germline loops: CDR1 LNHDA, CDR2 SQIVND (reference sequence). With 4 bases clipped from V and 4 bases from J, the junction kept 8 bases outside the gene matches.

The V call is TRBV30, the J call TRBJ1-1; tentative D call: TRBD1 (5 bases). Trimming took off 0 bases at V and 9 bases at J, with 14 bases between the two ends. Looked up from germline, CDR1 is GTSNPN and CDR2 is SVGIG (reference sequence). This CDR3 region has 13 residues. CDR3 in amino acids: CAWSVLQATQAFF. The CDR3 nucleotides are TGTGCCTGGAGTGTACTACAGGCGACGCAAGCTTTCTTT. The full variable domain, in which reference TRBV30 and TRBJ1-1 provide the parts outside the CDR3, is SQTIHQWPATLVQPVGSPLSLECTVEGTSNPNLYWYRQAAGRGLQLLFYSVGIGQISSEVPQNLSASRPQDRQFILSSKKLLLSDSGFYLCAWSVLQATQAFFGQGTRLTVV.

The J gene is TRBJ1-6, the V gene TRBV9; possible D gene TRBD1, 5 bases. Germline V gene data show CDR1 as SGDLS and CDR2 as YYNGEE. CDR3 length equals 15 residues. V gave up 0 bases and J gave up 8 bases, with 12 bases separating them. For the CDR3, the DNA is TGTGCCAGCAGCGTAGGGCTACGGGGGGATTCACCCCTCCACTTT. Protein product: CASSVGLRGDSPLHF.

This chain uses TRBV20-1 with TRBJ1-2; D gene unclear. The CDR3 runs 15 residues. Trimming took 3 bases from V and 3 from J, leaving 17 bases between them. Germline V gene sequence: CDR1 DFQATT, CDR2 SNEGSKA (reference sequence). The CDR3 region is CSASPSTYLYYGYTF. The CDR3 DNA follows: TGCAGTGCTAGTCCTTCAACCTACCTATACTATGGCTACACCTTC.

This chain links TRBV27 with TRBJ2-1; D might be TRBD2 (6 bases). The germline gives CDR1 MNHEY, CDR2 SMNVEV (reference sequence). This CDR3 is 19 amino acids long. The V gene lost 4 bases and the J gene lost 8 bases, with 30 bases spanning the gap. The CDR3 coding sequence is TGTGCCAGCAGTTCAAAGGCTAATTATGGGGACTCCCGTGGTCATGAGCAGTTCTTC. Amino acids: CASSSKANYGDSRGHEQFF.

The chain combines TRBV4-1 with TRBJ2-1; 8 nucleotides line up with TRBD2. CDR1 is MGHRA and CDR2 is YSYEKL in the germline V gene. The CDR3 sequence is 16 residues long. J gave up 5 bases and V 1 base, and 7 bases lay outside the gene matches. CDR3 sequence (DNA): TGCGCCAGCAGCCAAGGAATGCGGGGGGTTAACAATGAGCAGTTCTTC. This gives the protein CASSQGMRGVNNEQFF.

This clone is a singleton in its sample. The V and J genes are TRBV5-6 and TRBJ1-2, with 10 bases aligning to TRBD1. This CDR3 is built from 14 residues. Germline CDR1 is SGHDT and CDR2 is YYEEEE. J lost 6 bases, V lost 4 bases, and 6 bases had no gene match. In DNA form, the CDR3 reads TGTGCCAGCAGCGCCCGGGACAGGGGTAATGGCTACACCTTC. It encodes CASSARDRGNGYTF.

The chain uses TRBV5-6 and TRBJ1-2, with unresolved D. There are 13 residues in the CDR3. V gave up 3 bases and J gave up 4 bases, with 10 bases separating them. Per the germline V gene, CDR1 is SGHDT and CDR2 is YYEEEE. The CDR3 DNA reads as TGTGCCAGCAGCTACGGGGTTGCCTATGGCTACACCTTC. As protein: CASSYGVAYGYTF.

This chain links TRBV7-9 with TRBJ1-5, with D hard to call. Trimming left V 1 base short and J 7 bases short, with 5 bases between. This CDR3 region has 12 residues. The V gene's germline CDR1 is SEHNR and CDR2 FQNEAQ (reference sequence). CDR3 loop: CASSLVSQPQHF. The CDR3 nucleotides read TGTGCCAGCAGCTTAGTATCGCAGCCCCAGCATTTT.

The CDR3 DNA follows: TGCGCCAGCAGCCAATCCCAGGGCGGGGAGTACCAAGAGACCCAGTACTTC. It translates to CASSQSQGGEYQETQYF. This sequence joins TRBV5-1 and TRBJ2-5, with D maybe TRBD2 (6 bases). Trimming took off 4 bases at V and 0 bases at J, with 19 bases between the two ends. The length of the CDR3 is 17 residues. Germline lookup yields CDR1 SGHRS and CDR2 YFSETQ.

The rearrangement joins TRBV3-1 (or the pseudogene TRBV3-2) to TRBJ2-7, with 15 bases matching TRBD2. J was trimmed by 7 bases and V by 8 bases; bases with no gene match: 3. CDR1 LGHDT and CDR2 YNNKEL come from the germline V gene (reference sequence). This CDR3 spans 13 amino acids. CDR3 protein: CASGLAGGREQYF. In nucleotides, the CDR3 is TGTGCCAGCGGACTAGCGGGGGGGCGAGAGCAGTACTTC.

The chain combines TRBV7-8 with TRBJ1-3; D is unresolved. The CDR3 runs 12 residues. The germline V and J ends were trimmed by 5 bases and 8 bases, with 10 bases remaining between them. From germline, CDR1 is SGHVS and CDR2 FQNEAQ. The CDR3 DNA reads TGTGCCAGCAGCCCGGAGGCGTACACCATATATTTT. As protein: CASSPEAYTIYF.

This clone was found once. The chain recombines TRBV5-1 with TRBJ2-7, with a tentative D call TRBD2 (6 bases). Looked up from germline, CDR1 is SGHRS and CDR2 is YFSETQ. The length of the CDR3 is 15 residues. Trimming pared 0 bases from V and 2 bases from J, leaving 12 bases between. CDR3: CASSLVISGTYEQYF. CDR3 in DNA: TGCGCCAGCAGCTTGGTTATTAGCGGCACCTACGAGCAGTACTTC.

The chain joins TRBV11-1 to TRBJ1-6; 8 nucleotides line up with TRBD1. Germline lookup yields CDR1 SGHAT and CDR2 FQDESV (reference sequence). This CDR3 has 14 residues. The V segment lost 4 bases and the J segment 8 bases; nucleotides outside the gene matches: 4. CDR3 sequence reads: CASSSDRADSPLHF. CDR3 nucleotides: TGTGCCAGCAGCTCGGACAGGGCGGATTCACCCCTCCACTTT.

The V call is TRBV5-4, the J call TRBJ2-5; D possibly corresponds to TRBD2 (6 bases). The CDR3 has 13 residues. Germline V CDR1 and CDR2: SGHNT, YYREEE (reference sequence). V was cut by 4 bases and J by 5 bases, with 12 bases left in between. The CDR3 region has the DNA TGTGCCAGCAGCAGAACTAGCAGGGAGACCCAGTACTTC. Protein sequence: CASSRTSRETQYF.